This entry lists 6 T cell receptor beta chains sequenced from one sample in a study of OX40 agonist ivuxolimab in advanced cancers. TCRdb's table, derived via immunoSEQ multiplex PCR, lists solely in-frame clones and lacks some. Counted here are 90,000 or so clones, around 90% occurring once; the ten biggest clones make up roughly 1.1%. The sample here was CD4+ or CD8+ T cells sorted from blood, taken in a trial of the OX40 agonist ivuxolimab. The receptor set was obtained from an adult with an advanced solid tumor such as melanoma, head and neck, liver or kidney cancer.

The chain employs TRBV7-6 and TRBJ1-1; D is possibly TRBD1 (5 bases). With 5 bases removed from V and 0 bases from J, the gap between germline ends came to 7 bases. The CDR3 is 13 amino acids. CDR1 is SGHVS and CDR2 is FNYEAQ in the germline V gene. Here the CDR3 reads CASSRQMNTEAFF. For the CDR3, the DNA is TGTGCCAGCAGCCGACAGATGAACACTGAAGCTTTCTTT.

V usage is TRBV2 and J usage is TRBJ1-1; D unresolved. CDR1 and CDR2 from the germline V gene are SNHLY and FYNNEI. The CDR3 consists of 13 residues. The V end lost 3 bases, the J end lost 10 bases, and 15 bases lay between the germline ends. CDR3 nucleotides: TGTGCCAGCAGTGACCCTCCGGCCGGGAGAGCTTTCTTT. As protein: CASSDPPAGRAFF.

The V call is TRBV7-3, the J call TRBJ1-1, with D possibly matching TRBD1 (6 bases). CDR3 length equals 16 residues. The germline V and J ends were trimmed by 1 base and 2 bases, with 14 bases remaining between them. Germline V lookup: CDR1 SGHTA, CDR2 FQGTGA. The CDR3 region is CASSLRQGIGNTEAFF. The CDR3 DNA is TGTGCCAGCAGCTTAAGGCAGGGGATCGGAAACACTGAAGCTTTCTTT.

The chain joins TRBV14 to TRBJ2-5; D unresolved. The CDR3 length is 16 residues. V lost 4 bases and J 4 bases, leaving 19 bases between the germline ends. Germline V gives CDR1 SGHDN, CDR2 FVKESK. CDR3 nucleotide sequence: TGTGCCAGCAGCCCCGGATGGGGTCTGGGCTTAGAGACCCAGTACTTC. Translating it yields CASSPGWGLGLETQYF.

The chain has TRBV27 and TRBJ2-7, with D tentatively TRBD1 (6 bases). The V end lost 7 bases, the J end lost 3 bases, and 19 bases lay between the germline ends. The CDR3 contains 15 residues. The germline V gene encodes CDR1 MNHEY and CDR2 SMNVEV (reference sequence). The DNA for the CDR3 is TGTGCCAGCAAGGGGGACACCGCTCAGATCTACGAGCAGTACTTC. Translated: CASKGDTAQIYEQYF.

This rearrangement joins TRBV5-6 to TRBJ2-6; D is perhaps TRBD1 (5 bases). The V end lost 4 bases, the J end lost 3 bases, and 8 bases lay between the germline ends. Germline V lookup: CDR1 SGHDT, CDR2 YYEEEE. This CDR3 spans 14 amino acids. This CDR3 is CASSRGNGANVLTF. CDR3 coding DNA: TGTGCCAGCAGCAGGGGTAATGGGGCCAACGTCCTGACTTTC.